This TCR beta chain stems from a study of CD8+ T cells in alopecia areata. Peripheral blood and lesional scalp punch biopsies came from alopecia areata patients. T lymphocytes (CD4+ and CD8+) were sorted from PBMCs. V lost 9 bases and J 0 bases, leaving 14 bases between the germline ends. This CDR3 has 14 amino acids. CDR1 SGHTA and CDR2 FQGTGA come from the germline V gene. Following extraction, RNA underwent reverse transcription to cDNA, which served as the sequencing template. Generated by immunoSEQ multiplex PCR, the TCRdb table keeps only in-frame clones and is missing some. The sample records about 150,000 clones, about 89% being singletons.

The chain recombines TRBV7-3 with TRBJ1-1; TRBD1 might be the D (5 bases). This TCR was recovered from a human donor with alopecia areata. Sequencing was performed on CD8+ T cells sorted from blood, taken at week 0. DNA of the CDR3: TGTGCCAGAACGTCGGGACTGATGAACACTGAAGCTTTCTTT. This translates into CARTSGLMNTEAFF.